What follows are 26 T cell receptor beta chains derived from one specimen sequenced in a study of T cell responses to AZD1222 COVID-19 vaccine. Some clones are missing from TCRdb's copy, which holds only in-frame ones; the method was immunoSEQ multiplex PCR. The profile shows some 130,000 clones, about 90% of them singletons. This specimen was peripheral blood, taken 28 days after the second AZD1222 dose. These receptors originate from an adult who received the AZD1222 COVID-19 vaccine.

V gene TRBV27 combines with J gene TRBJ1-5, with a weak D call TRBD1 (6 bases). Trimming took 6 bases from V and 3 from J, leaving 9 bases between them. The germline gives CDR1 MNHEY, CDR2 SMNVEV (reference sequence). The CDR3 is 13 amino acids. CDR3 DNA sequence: TGTGCCAGCAGCTGGGACATCAATCAGCCCCAGCATTTT. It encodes CASSWDINQPQHF.

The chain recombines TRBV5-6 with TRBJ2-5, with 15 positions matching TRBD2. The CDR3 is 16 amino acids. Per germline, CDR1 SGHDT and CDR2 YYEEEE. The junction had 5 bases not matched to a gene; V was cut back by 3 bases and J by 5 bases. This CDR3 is CASSWGLAGGLETQYF. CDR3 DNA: TGTGCCAGCAGCTGGGGACTAGCGGGAGGCCTGGAGACCCAGTACTTC.

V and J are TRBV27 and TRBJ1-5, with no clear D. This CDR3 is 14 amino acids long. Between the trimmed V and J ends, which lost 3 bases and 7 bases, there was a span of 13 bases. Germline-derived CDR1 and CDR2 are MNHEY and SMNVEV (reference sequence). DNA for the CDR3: TGTGCCAGCAGTTTTATCTCAGCGGACCAGCCCCAGCATTTT. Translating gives CASSFISADQPQHF.

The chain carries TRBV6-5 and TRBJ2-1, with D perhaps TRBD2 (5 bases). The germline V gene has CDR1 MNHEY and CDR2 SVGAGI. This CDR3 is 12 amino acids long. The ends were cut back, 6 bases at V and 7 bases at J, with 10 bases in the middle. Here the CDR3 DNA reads TGTGCCAGCAGAGCGGTTGGGAATGAGCAGTTCTTC. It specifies CASRAVGNEQFF.

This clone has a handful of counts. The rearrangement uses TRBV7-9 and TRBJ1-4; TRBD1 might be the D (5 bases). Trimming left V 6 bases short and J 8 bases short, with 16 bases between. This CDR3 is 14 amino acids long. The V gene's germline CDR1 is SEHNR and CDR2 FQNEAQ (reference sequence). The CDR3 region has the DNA TGTGCCAGCAGGGCCCGGGACGGCCCAGAAAAACTGTTTTTT. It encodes CASRARDGPEKLFF.

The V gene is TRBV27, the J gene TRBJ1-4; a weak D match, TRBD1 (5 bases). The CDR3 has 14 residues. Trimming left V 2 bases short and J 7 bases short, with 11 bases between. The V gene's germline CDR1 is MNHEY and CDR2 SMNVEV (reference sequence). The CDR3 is CASSLAGRGEKLFF. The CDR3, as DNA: TGTGCCAGCAGTTTAGCAGGGAGGGGTGAAAAACTGTTTTTT.

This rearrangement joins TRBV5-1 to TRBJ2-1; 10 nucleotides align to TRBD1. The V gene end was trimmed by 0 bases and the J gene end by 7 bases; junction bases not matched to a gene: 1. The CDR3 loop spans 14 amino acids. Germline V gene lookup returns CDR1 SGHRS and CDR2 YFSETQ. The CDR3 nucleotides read TGCGCCAGCAGCTTGGGGACAGGGGGTAATGAGCAGTTCTTC. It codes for CASSLGTGGNEQFF.

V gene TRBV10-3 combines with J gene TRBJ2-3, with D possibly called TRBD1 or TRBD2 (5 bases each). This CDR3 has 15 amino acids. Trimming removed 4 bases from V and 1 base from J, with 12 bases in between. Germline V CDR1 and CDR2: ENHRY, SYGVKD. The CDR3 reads CAISVGRDGTDTQYF. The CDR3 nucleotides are TGTGCCATCAGTGTTGGCAGGGACGGCACAGATACGCAGTATTTT.

CDR3 in DNA: TGTGCCAGCAGGACCTCTGGGGGGGCCGGTTCACCCCTCCACTTT. Translated: CASRTSGGAGSPLHF. The chain couples TRBV25-1 to TRBJ1-6; possible D gene TRBD1, 6 bases. V gave up 6 bases and J gave up 9 bases, with 18 bases separating them. Germline V gene sequence: CDR1 MGHDK, CDR2 SYGVNS. This CDR3 is built from 15 residues. Supplemented by reference TRBV25-1 and TRBJ1-6, the full variable domain reads EADIYQTPRYLVIGTGKKITLECSQTMGHDKMYWYQQDPGMELHLIHYSYGVNSTEKGDLSSESTVSRIRTEHFPLTLESARPSHTSQYLCASRTSGGAGSPLHFGNGTRLTVT.

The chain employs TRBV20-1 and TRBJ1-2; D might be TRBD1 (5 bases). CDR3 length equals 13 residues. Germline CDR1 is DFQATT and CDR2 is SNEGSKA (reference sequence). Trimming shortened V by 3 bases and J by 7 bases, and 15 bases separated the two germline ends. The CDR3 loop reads CSASDGQGSGYTF. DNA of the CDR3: TGCAGTGCTAGTGACGGGCAGGGCAGTGGCTACACCTTC.

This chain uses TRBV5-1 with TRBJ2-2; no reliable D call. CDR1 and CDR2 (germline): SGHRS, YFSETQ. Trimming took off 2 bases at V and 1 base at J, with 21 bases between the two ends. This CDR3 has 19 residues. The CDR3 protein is CASSFDPNLGLRNTGELFF. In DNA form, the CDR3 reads TGCGCCAGCAGCTTCGACCCCAATCTTGGCCTACGGAACACCGGGGAGCTGTTTTTT.

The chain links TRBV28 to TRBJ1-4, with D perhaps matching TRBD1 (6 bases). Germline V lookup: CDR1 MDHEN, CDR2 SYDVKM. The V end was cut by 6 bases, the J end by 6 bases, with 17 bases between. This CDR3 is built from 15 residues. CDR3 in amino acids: CASRSPARGHEKLFF. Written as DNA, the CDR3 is TGTGCCAGCAGGAGCCCAGCCAGGGGACATGAAAAACTGTTTTTT.

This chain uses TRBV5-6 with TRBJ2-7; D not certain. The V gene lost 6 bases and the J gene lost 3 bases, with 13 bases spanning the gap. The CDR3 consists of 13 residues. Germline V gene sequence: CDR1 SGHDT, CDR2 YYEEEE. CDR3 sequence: CASTTLSDYEQYF. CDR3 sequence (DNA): TGTGCCAGCACCACCCTATCCGACTACGAGCAGTACTTC.

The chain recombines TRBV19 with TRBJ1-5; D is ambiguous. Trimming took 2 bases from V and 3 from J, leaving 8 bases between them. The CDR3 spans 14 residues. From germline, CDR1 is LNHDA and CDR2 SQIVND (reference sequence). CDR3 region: CASSITDNNQPQHF. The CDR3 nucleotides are TGTGCCAGTAGTATAACAGACAACAATCAGCCCCAGCATTTT.

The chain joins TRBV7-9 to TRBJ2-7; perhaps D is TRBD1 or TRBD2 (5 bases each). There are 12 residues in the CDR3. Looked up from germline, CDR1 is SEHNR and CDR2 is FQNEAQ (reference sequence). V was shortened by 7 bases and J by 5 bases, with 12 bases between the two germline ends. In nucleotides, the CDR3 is TGTGCCAGCATGGGGGTAGCAGACGAGCAGTACTTC. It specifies CASMGVADEQYF.

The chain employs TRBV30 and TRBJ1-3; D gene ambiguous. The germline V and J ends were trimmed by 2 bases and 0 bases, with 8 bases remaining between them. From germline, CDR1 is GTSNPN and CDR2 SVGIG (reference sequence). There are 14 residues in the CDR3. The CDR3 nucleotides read TGTGCCTGGAGTAGATTAACCTCTGGAAACACCATATATTTT. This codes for CAWSRLTSGNTIYF.

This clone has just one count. CDR3 in DNA: TGTGCCAGCTCACCACCGGACAAGCAGGGGATTCAAGCTTTCTTT. It codes for CASSPPDKQGIQAFF. The chain carries TRBV18 and TRBJ1-1; D is perhaps TRBD1 (6 bases). The V end lost 0 bases, the J end lost 9 bases, and 17 bases lay between the germline ends. The CDR3 contains 15 residues. Per the germline V gene, CDR1 is KGHSH and CDR2 is LQKENI.

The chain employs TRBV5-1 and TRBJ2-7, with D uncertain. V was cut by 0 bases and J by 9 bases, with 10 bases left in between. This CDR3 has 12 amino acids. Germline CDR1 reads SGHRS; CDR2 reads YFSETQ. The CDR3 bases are TGCGCCAGCAGCTTGGATTCGGATTGGCAGTACTTC. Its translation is CASSLDSDWQYF.

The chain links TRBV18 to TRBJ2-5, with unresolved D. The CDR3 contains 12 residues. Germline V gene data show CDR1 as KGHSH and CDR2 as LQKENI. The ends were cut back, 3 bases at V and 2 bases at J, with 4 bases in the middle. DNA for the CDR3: TGTGCCAGCTCACCCTCACAAGAGACCCAGTACTTC. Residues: CASSPSQETQYF.

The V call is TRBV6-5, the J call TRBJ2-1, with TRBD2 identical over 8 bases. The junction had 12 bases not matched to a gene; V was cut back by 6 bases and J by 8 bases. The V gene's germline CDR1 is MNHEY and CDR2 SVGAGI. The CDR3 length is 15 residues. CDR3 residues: CASRPQGTSFYEQFF. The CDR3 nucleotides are TGTGCCAGCAGACCTCAGGGGACTAGTTTTTATGAGCAGTTCTTC.

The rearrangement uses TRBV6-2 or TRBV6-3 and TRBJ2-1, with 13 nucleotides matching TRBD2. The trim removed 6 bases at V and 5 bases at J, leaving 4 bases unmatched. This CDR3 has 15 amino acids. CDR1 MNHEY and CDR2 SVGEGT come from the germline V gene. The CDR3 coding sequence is TGTGCCAGCAGCCCCGGGACTAGCGGGAACAATGAGCAGTTCTTC. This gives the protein CASSPGTSGNNEQFF.

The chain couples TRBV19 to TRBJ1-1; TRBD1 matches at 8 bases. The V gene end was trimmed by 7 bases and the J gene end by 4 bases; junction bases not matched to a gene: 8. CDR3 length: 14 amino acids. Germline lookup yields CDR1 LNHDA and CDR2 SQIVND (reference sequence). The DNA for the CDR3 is TGTGCCAGTAACCCAGGACAGGGAAGCACTGAAGCTTTCTTT. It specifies CASNPGQGSTEAFF.

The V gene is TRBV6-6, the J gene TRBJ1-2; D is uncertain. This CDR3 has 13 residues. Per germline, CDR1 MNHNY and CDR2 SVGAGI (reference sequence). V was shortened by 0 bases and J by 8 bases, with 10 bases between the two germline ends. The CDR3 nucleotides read TGTGCCAGCAGTTACTCCCGGAGCAGGGGCTACACCTTC. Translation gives CASSYSRSRGYTF.

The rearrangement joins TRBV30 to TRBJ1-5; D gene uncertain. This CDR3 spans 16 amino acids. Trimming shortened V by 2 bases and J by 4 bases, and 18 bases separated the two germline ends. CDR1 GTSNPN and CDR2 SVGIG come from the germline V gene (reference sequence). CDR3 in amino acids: CAWSFPAGGSNQPQHF. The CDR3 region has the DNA TGTGCCTGGAGTTTCCCGGCAGGAGGATCGAATCAGCCCCAGCATTTT.

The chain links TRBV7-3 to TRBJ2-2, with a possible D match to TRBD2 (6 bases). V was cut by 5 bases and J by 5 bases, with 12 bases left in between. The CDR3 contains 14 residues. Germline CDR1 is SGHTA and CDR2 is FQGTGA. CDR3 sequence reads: CASSKGTATGELFF. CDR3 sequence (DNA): TGTGCCAGCAGCAAAGGGACTGCGACCGGGGAGCTGTTTTTT.

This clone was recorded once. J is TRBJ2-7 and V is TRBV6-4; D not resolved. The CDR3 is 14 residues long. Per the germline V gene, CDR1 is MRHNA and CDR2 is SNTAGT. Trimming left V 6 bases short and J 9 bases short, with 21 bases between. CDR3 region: CASRSSSPTSWQYF. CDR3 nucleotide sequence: TGTGCCAGCAGATCGTCGAGTCCTACGAGTTGGCAGTACTTC.